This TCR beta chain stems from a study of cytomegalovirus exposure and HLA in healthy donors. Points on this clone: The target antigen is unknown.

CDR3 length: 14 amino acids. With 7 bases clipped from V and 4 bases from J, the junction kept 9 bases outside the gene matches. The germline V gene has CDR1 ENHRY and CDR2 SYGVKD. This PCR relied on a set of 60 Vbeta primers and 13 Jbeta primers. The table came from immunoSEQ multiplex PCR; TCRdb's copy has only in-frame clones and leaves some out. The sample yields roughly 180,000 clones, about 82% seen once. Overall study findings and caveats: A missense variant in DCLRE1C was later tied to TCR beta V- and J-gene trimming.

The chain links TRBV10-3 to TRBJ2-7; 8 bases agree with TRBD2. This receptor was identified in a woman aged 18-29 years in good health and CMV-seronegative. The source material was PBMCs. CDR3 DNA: TGTGCCATCAAGGCTGGACTAGCCGTTTACGAGCAGTACTTC. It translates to CAIKAGLAVYEQYF.